Sequencing of this T cell receptor beta chain was carried out in a study of CXCR3-negative and CXCR3-positive naive CD8 T cells. 5' RACE that incorporated UMI labels was used to prepare the TRB cDNA libraries. TCRdb re-called the 5' RACE reads and gives one entry per CDR3 protein, without DNA. In total, the table holds tens of thousands of distinct CDR3 sequences. Remarks on this clonotype: Antigen specificity is unknown.

Findings and caveats of the study: Naive cells used TRBV-TRBJ genes in much the same way whether CXCR3-negative or CXCR3-positive; memory cells did not. TRB CDR3s were more hydrophobic in CXCR3-positive than in CXCR3-negative naive cells. Similarly elevated diversity marked both naive subsets, with memory CD8+ cells showing far lower diversity. The study found CXCR3 expression partially decreased after cryopreservation and ran most assays on fresh PBMCs.

This CDR3 contains 11 residues. CDR1 is SGHVS, CDR2 FQNEAQ, per germline. The specimen was naive CXCR3- CD8+ T cells from blood. The subset was: CD45RO-CCR7+CD27+CD95- naive CD8+ T cells lacking CXCR3 (TNR3-). The rearrangement uses TRBV7-8 and TRBJ2-7. The origin of this receptor is a human donor in good health. Some clones in this sample may be carry-over from other donors' samples. The CDR3 reads CASSLMNEQYF.